This T cell receptor (beta chain) appears in the sequencing data of a study of PD-1 blockade in classical Hodgkin lymphoma. Overall study findings and caveats: The repertoire differences lack a defined cause, possibly disease activity or prior therapy. It was reported that newly diagnosed patients had less baseline TCR diversity than healthy donors.

Regarding time point: newly diagnosed, previously untreated cHL patient sample. The study compared against PBMCs from newly diagnosed, untreated classical Hodgkin lymphoma. The length of the CDR3 is 14 residues. Trimming cost V 4 bases and J 5 bases; bases outside gene matches: 7. Germline assignment: CDR1 MNHNS and CDR2 SASEGT. Produced via immunoSEQ multiplex PCR; TCRdb's table is partial and in-frame only. This table has roughly 7,300 clones, around 78% appearing once. About this clone: Its specificity is unknown.

The V call is TRBV6-1, the J call TRBJ2-5, with 7 nucleotides matching TRBD1. This clonotype was obtained from a human donor with classical Hodgkin lymphoma. The specimen was peripheral blood mononuclear cells (PBMCs). CDR3 in amino acids: CASSGQGEVETQYF. For the CDR3, the DNA is TGTGCCAGCAGTGGACAGGGAGAGGTGGAGACCCAGTACTTC.